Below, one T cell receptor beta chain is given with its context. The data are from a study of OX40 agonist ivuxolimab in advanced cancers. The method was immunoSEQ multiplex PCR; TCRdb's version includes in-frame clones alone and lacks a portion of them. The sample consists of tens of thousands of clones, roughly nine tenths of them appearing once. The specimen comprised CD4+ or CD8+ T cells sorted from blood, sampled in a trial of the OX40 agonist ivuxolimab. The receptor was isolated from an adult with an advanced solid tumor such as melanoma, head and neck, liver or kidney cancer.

The CDR3 region has the DNA TGTGCCAGCAGCGTTCCCACTGACAATGAGCAGTTCTTC. Its translation: CASSVPTDNEQFF. The genes are TRBV13 and TRBJ2-1; D is ambiguous. The CDR3 covers 13 residues. The V and J ends lost 5 bases and 5 bases respectively, with 10 bases between them. Germline V gene lookup returns CDR1 PRHDT and CDR2 FYEKMQ (reference sequence).